This is a list of T cell receptor beta chains from one sample in a study of blood T cells in healthy people across ages. A single record per CDR3 protein comes from TCRdb applying MiXCR to the 5' RACE reads. The sample carries roughly 790,000 distinct CDR3 sequences, roughly 43% recorded once. The sequenced material came from blood. These receptors all stem from a woman aged 60-75 years in good health. Each CDR3 is given with its conserved first and last residue. A D gene is named only where the DNA matches it firmly. Clone size is shown for a subset of rows, as once, few, many or a class of expanded clone.

D gene	V gene	J gene	clone size	CDR3 DNA	CDR3 protein
-	TRBV7-3	TRBJ1-2	-	TGTGCCAGCAGCCCATCAGAACAGGGAACGGGCTACACCTTC	CASSPSEQGTGYTF
-	TRBV28	TRBJ1-2	-	TGTGCCAGCAGTTCCACCACCCCTGGGGGAGGGGGTTTTGATGGCTACACCTTC	CASSSTTPGGGGFDGYTF
-	TRBV6-6	TRBJ2-5	few	TGTGCCAGCAGCCGACTAGGACAGGTTAAAGAGACCCAGTACTTC	CASSRLGQVKETQYF
TRBD2	TRBV3-1	TRBJ2-1	-	TGTGTCAGCAGCCAAGAAGCGGGAAAATCCTACAATGAGCAGTTCTTC	CVSSQEAGKSYNEQFF
-	TRBV20-1	TRBJ2-1	few	TGCAGTGGCGAGCGGTACAATGAGCAGTTCTTC	CSGERYNEQFF
TRBD1	TRBV6-2/TRBV6-3	TRBJ2-3	few	TGTGCCAGCAGTTACGCGGGACAGGGGGCGGTAAATACGCAGTATTTT	CASSYAGQGAVNTQYF
-	TRBV29-1	TRBJ2-1	many	TGCAGCGTTGGGGGGGCTGGGAATGAGCAGTTCTTC	CSVGGAGNEQFF
-	TRBV15	TRBJ1-5	-	TGTGCCACCAGCAGAGCACCGAGTAGCAATCAGCCCCAGCATTTT	CATSRAPSSNQPQHF
TRBD1	TRBV20-1	TRBJ1-4	few	TGCAGTGCTAGAGATTTAAGGACAGGGCTTAACGAAAAACTGTTTTTT	CSARDLRTGLNEKLFF
-	TRBV15	TRBJ2-3	-	TGTGCCACCAGCAGAGTGGCGGAAGACACAGATACGCAGTATTTT	CATSRVAEDTDTQYF
TRBD2	TRBV5-1	TRBJ2-1	few	TGCGCCAGCAAGCTAGCGGGGGGCCGATCTTACAATGAGCAGTTCTTC	CASKLAGGRSYNEQFF
TRBD2	TRBV27	TRBJ2-3	-	TGTGCCAGCAGTTTGGGAGGGAATTCAGATACGCAGTATTTT	CASSLGGNSDTQYF
-	TRBV6-2/TRBV6-3	TRBJ2-7	few	TGTGCCAGCAGTTCTGTTCGTTGGGACGAGCAGTACTTC	CASSSVRWDEQYF
TRBD2	TRBV12-3/TRBV12-4	TRBJ2-1	-	TGTGCCAGCAGTTTACAACACGGCGGGGGGGCCGGTGAGCAGTTCTTC	CASSLQHGGGAGEQFF
TRBD2	TRBV9	TRBJ2-1	-	TGTGCCAGCAGCGTAGTAGGGGGGACTAGCGGGGCTAATGAGCAGTTCTTC	CASSVVGGTSGANEQFF
-	TRBV4-2	TRBJ2-3	few	TGTGCCAGCAGCCAAGATCTTTTTAGCGGTAGCACAGATACGCAGTATTTT	CASSQDLFSGSTDTQYF
-	TRBV7-9	TRBJ2-6	-	TGTGCCAGCAGCGGGGGCGGTGGGGCCAACGTCCTGACTTTC	CASSGGGGANVLTF
TRBD1	TRBV3-1	TRBJ2-5	-	TGTGCCAGCAGCGGCGGACAGGGAATGGAGACCCGGTACTTC	CASSGGQGMETRYF
-	TRBV20-1	TRBJ2-7	-	TGCAGTGCTGGACGGGACTCCCTTTCCTACGAGCAGTACTTC	CSAGRDSLSYEQYF
-	TRBV12-3/TRBV12-4	TRBJ2-1	few	TGTGCCAGCAGCCCTTCTCTCCGAGGTGCTGAGCAGTTCTTC	CASSPSLRGAEQFF
-	TRBV10-3	TRBJ2-5	-	TGTGCCATCAGTGCTGAGCAGGAGCTATTGGAGACCCAGTACTTC	CAISAEQELLETQYF
TRBD2	TRBV12-3/TRBV12-4	TRBJ2-7	-	TGTGCCAGCAGTTCCCTCGGGCTAGCGGGGTCTCACGAGCAGTACTTC	CASSSLGLAGSHEQYF
-	TRBV7-6	TRBJ1-1	few	TGTGCCAGCAGCTTAGCGGGGAGGGGTTCGAACACTGAAGCTTTCTTT	CASSLAGRGSNTEAFF
-	TRBV20-1	TRBJ1-6	once	TGCAGTGCCCGAAGGACAGCTGATTCACCCCTCCACTTT	CSARRTADSPLHF
-	TRBV7-2	TRBJ2-1	-	TGTGCCAGCAGCCAACCTAATAGCAATGAGCAGTTCTTC	CASSQPNSNEQFF
-	TRBV5-1	TRBJ2-1	-	TGCGCCAGCAGCCACCGGGGCACATTAATCCAAGAGACCCAGTTCTTC	CASSHRGTLIQETQFF
TRBD1	TRBV5-1	TRBJ2-5	-	TGCGCCAGCAGCTTGGCCTTCGGGACAGCTCAAGAGACCCAGTACTTC	CASSLAFGTAQETQYF
TRBD1	TRBV25-1	TRBJ1-1	few	TGTGCCAAGTCCCTGGGACAGGACACAATGAACACTGAAGCTTTCTTT	CAKSLGQDTMNTEAFF
-	TRBV7-3	TRBJ2-5	-	TGTGCCAGCAGCTGGCAGGGATCCCAAGAGACCCAGTACTTC	CASSWQGSQETQYF
-	TRBV21-1	TRBJ2-7	-	TGTGCCAGCAGCGAAGCTCGCCGCGAGCAGTACTTC	CASSEARREQYF
-	TRBV20-1	TRBJ2-1	few	TGCAGTGGCCACACTTCCTACAATGAGCAGTTCTTC	CSGHTSYNEQFF
TRBD2	TRBV5-6	TRBJ2-7	few	TGTGCCAGCAGCCAGTTCGACGGGGGGGAAAACTACGAGCAGTACTTC	CASSQFDGGENYEQYF